This T cell receptor beta chain was sequenced for a study of CD8+CD57+ T cells in acquired aplastic anemia. Study information: Sorted CD4+ and CD8+ cells gave a mean 3.2 ug DNA, range about 0.2 to 27.4 ug. In CD4+ cells, healthy donors produced an average of around 11 million reads. Study-wide findings and caveats: In CD8+ cells, Simpson's diversity showed no significant difference between patients and controls. Overlap between patients and controls comprised almost 30 CD8+ CDR3 sequences.

Investigators profiled TCR beta VDJ and CDR3 from genomic DNA template. TCRdb re-analysed the reads in MiXCR, keeping a single row per CDR3 protein. This sample has 180,000 or so distinct CDR3 sequences; less than 55% occur once, and the top ten carry about 2.9%. This clonotype was detected only a few times. Its antigen is undetermined. The CDR3 spans 17 residues. The V gene lost 2 bases and the J gene lost 0 bases, with 14 bases spanning the gap. Germline CDR1 is LGHNT and CDR2 is FRNRAP. The sequence was obtained from a human donor in good health. The chain uses TRBV12-5 and TRBJ2-1; D is unresolved. The sequenced material came from sorted CD4+, CD8+, or CD8+CD57+ T cells (not recorded which) from PBMCs. The chain's CDR3 is CASGLPPDSSSYNEQFF. The CDR3 bases are TGTGCTAGTGGTTTGCCCCCCGATTCTAGCTCCTACAATGAGCAGTTCTTC.